This TCR beta chain appears in the sequencing data of a study of T cell responses to AZD1222 COVID-19 vaccine. Study-wide results and caveats: Increases in Spike-specific TCR breadth and depth were seen after two AZD1222 doses. Spike-wide vaccine-associated CD4 TCRs dominated at 160-218 and 743-854.

This clone was seen only once. Its antigen is not known. Germline assignment: CDR1 SGHRS and CDR2 YFSETQ. This CDR3 has 13 residues. The germline V and J ends were trimmed by 2 bases and 6 bases, with 9 bases remaining between them. Profiled with immunoSEQ multiplex PCR; TCRdb holds only in-frame clones, not every one. The profile covers 120,000 or so clones, with around 91% appearing a single time and 4.4% taken by the ten largest. The chain carries TRBV5-1 and TRBJ2-1; a possible D gene is TRBD1 (6 bases). Material: peripheral blood, obtained on day 0 of MenACWY control vaccination. This clonotype originated in an adult in good health. CDR3 DNA sequence: TGCGCCAGCAGCTTTGGACAGACCAATGAGCAGTTCTTC. Its translation: CASSFGQTNEQFF.